These T cell receptor beta chains were read from a single sample in a study of blood T cell repertoires in COVID-19. Sequencing was performed with immunoSEQ multiplex PCR; in TCRdb, only in-frame clones are kept and a portion is missing. The table has under 300,000 clones, nearly 85% seen once. The sample was peripheral blood. Receptors originate from a human donor in a cohort sampled during active COVID-19. CDR3s include the opening cysteine and the closing phenylalanine or tryptophan. D genes are given only for firm matches.

J gene,D gene,V gene,CDR3 protein
TRBJ1-1,-,TRBV3-1/TRBV3-2,CASSRVNTEAFF
TRBJ1-4,TRBD1,TRBV27,CASSFLYRGPPEKLFF
TRBJ2-2,-,TRBV10-1,CASSEAANTGELFF
TRBJ2-7,TRBD1,TRBV19,CASSITGGNEQYF
TRBJ1-2,TRBD1,TRBV5-1,CASSWTGREYGYTF
TRBJ2-3,TRBD2,TRBV5-1,CATKRGDSDTQYF
TRBJ2-7,-,TRBV5-1,CASSPRQAGTSYEQYF
TRBJ1-4,-,TRBV7-2,CASSLVGRGHEKLFF
TRBJ1-3,-,TRBV14,CASSQEIGIGDSGNTIYF
TRBJ2-3,-,TRBV19,CASSLYQADTQYF
TRBJ1-5,TRBD1,TRBV18,CASSAGGQGAGQPQHF
TRBJ2-1,-,TRBV10-3,CASSHVVTDNEQFF
TRBJ2-7,TRBD2,TRBV5-6,CASTKSGSYEQYF
TRBJ1-4,-,TRBV29-1,CSVQPGQFGEKLFF